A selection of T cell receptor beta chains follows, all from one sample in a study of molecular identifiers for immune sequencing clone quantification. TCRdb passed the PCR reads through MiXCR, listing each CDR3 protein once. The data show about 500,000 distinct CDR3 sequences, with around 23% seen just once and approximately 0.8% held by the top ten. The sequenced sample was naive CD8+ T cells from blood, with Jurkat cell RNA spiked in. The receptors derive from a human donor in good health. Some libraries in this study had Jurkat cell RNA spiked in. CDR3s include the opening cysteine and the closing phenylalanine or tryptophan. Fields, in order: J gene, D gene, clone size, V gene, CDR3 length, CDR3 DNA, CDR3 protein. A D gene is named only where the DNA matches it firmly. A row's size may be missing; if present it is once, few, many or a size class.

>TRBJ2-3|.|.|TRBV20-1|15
TGCAGTGCCCCCGGTAGCGGTCCTGACACAGATACGCAGTATTTT
CSAPGSGPDTDTQYF
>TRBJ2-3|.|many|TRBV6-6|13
TGTGCCAGCAGTAACCACGGCACAGATACGCAGTATTTT
CASSNHGTDTQYF
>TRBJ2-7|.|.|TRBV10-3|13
TGTGCCATCAGTTCTGGGGGGGGCCCGGAGCAGTACTTC
CAISSGGGPEQYF
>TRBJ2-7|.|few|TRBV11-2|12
TGTGCCAGCAGCTTATACAGGGACGAGCAGTACTTC
CASSLYRDEQYF
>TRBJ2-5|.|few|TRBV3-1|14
TGTGCCAGCAGCCCCCGTCGAACGAGAGAGACCCAGTACTTC
CASSPRRTRETQYF
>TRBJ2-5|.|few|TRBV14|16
TGTGCCAGCAGCCAAGGCGGATGGGGAGTTGGGGAGACCCAGTACTTC
CASSQGGWGVGETQYF
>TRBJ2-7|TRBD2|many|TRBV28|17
TGTGCCAGCAGTTTAACCGACGGGACTAGCGGGAGACCCGAGCAGTACTTC
CASSLTDGTSGRPEQYF
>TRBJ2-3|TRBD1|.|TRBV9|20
TGTGCCAGCAGCGTAGCCCCGGGACAGGGGGTTTCCCAGGGGACAAATACGCAGTATTTT
CASSVAPGQGVSQGTNTQYF
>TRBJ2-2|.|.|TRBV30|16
TGTGCCTGGAGCCTAATGGGCAGCCCATACACCGGGGAGCCGTTTTTT
CAWSLMGSPYTGEPFF
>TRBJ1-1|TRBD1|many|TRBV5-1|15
TGCGCCAGCAGCCCAGGGACAGGGATGGGCACTGAAGCTTTCTTT
CASSPGTGMGTEAFF
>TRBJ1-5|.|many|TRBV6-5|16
TGTGCCAGCAGAAACCCCCCAGGGGATAGCAATCAGCCCCAGCATTTT
CASRNPPGDSNQPQHF
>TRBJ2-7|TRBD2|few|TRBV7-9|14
TGTGCCAGCAGCTCACGGACTAGCGGCTACGAGCAGTACTTC
CASSSRTSGYEQYF
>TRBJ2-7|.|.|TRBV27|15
TGTGCCAGCAGTGCGCGACTAGTACGTCTCTCCGAGCAGTACTTC
CASSARLVRLSEQYF
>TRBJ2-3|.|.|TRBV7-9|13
TGTGCCAGCATCTTAACCGCCACAGATACGCAGTATTTT
CASILTATDTQYF
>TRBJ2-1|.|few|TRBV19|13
TGTGCCAGTAGTATAGCGGACGCCAATGAGCAGTTCTTC
CASSIADANEQFF
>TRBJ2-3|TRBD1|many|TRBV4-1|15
TGCGCCAGCAGCCGAGGGACAGGGGTGACAGATACGCAGTATTTT
CASSRGTGVTDTQYF
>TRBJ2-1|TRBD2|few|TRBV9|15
TGTGCCAGCAGCGTAGTGACTAGCGGGGTCAATGAGCAGTTCTTC
CASSVVTSGVNEQFF
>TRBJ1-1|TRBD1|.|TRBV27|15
TGTGCCAGCAGCCTAACAGGGGGAGCGGGGGGGCAGGCTTTCTTT
CASSLTGGAGGQAFF
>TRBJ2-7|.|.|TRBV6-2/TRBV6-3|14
TGTGCCAGCAGTTTCCCACAGAGCTCCTACGAGCAGTACTTC
CASSFPQSSYEQYF
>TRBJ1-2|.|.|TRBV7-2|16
TGTGCCAGCAGCCCATCTGGAGGACCGCGCGACTATGGCTACACCTTC
CASSPSGGPRDYGYTF
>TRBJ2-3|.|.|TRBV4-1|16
TGCGCCAGCAGCCAAGAGTACGGGATAGAGTCAGATACGCAGTATTTT
CASSQEYGIESDTQYF
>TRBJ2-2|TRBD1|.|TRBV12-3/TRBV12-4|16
TGTGCCAGCAGCTGGACAGGGAACCCCAACACCGGGGAGCTGTTTTTT
CASSWTGNPNTGELFF
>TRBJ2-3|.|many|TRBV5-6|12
TGTGCCAGCAGCTGGGGGTTTGATACGCAGTATTTT
CASSWGFDTQYF
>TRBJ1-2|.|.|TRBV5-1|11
TGCGCCAGCATCACAAACGATGGCTACACCTTC
CASITNDGYTF
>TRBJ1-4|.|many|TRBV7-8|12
TGTGCCAGCAGCTTAAACCGGGAAAAACTGTTTTTT
CASSLNREKLFF
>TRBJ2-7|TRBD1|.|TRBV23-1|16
TGCGCCAGCAGTCATACGGGACAGCTTAGCTCCTACGAGCAGTACTTC
CASSHTGQLSSYEQYF
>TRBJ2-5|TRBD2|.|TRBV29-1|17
TGCAGCGTGGAGGTGGGGGGACTAGCGGGATATTCAGAGACCCAGTACTTC
CSVEVGGLAGYSETQYF
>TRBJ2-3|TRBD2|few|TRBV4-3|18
TGCGCCAGCAGCCAAGATCTTTTAGCGGGGGCCCTCACAGATACGCAGTATTTT
CASSQDLLAGALTDTQYF
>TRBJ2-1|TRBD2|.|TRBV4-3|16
TGCGCCAGCAGCCAAGATGTGTCTAGCGGGTACAATGAGCAGTTCTTC
CASSQDVSSGYNEQFF
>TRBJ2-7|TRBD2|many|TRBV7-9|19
TGTGCCAGCAGCCCCCCTACGGGGCTAGCGGCGAAAAGCTCCTACGAGCAGTACTTC
CASSPPTGLAAKSSYEQYF
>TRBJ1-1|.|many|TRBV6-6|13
TGTGCCAGCAGTCACGACGTGGGGGCTGAAGCTTTCTTT
CASSHDVGAEAFF
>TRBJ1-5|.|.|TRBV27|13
TGTGCCAGTGGGGATTATAGCAATCAGCCCCAGCATTTT
CASGDYSNQPQHF
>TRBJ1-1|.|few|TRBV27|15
TGTGCCAGCAGAAACTCGGGGGGGTATGGCACTGAAGCTTTCTTT
CASRNSGGYGTEAFF
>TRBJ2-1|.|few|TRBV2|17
TGTGCCAGCAGTGAATTGGGGGATTCAGGTAGTAGAGGTGAGCAGTTCTTC
CASSELGDSGSRGEQFF
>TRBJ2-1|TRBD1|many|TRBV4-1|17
TGCGCCAGCAGCCAAGGAGTTGGTGGACAGGGGTATGGGGAGCAGTTCTTC
CASSQGVGGQGYGEQFF
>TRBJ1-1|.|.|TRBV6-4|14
TGTGCCAGCAGCCGGGGAGGGGGGGACACTGAAGCTTTCTTT
CASSRGGGDTEAFF
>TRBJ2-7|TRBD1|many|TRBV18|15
TGTGCCAGCTCACCACCGGGACAGGGGTTCTACGAGCAGTACTTC
CASSPPGQGFYEQYF
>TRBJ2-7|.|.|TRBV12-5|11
TGTGCTAGTGGTTTGTTTACAGAGCAGTACTTC
CASGLFTEQYF
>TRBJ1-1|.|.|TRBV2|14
TGTGCCAGCAGTTCTCCACTTCAGAACACTGAAGCTTTCTTT
CASSSPLQNTEAFF
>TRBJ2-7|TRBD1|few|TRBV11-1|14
TGTGCCTCCATAAGGGACAGGGGGTCCAACGAGCAGTACTTC
CASIRDRGSNEQYF
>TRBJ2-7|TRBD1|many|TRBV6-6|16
TGTGCCAGCAGTTACTTGGGACAGGAAAGCTCCTACGAGCAGTACTTC
CASSYLGQESSYEQYF
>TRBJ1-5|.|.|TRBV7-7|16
TGTGCCAGCAGCTTACGGAGGGGTGGTGACAATCAGCCACAGCATTTT
CASSLRRGGDNQPQHF